The TCR beta chain described here comes from a study of blood T cell repertoires in COVID-19. At the level of the study: Acute and convalescent COVID-19 samples came from the United States, Italy and Spain.

V lost 3 bases and J lost 2, with 6 bases in between. The CDR3 runs to 13 residues. This clone was recorded only once. The sample carries other DNA sequences with the same CDR3. Original handling: Estimation of nucleated cell counts was performed using reference gene primer amplification. Clones were read by immunoSEQ multiplex PCR, and TCRdb kept only the in-frame ones, dropping some. D and trimming come from the DNA, and the V and J calls and clone size come from that table. The sample includes 85,000 to 130,000 clones, about four fifths of them seen just once. The sequence was obtained from a woman aged 55-70 years with acute or convalescent COVID-19. The sequencing sample was made of peripheral blood. The chain recombines TRBV12-3 or TRBV12-4 with TRBJ2-3; tentative D call: TRBD1 (5 bases). The CDR3 loop reads CASSFGHTDTQYF. As DNA, the CDR3 is TGTGCCAGCAGTTTTGGACACACAGATACGCAGTATTTT.